This T cell receptor beta chain was profiled in a study of regulatory T cells in long-lasting Graves disease. V was clipped by 0 bases and J by 2 bases, with 10 bases between them. The CDR3 sequence is 16 residues long. Per the germline V gene, CDR1 is MGHRA and CDR2 is YSYEKL. For TCR beta, libraries came from iRepertoire HTBI primers and Arm-PCR of CDR3 regions. Using its own MiXCR run on the multiplex PCR reads, TCRdb lists one record per CDR3 protein. The sample contains hundreds of thousands of distinct CDR3 sequences, 15% to 20% of which appear only once. This clonotype occurred once. Time point defined: newly diagnosed GD, antithyroid drugs for less than 3 months. The TCR library was prepared using RNA isolated from PBMCs. The sample also formed part of further work on T cells in Graves' hyperthyroidism and ophthalmopathy. From that second work: Researchers ran a first-round RT-PCR on the TCR CDR3 using the HTBI primer set. Peripheral blood also featured most of the thyroid clonotypes expanded above 0.001.

The rearrangement links TRBV4-1 to TRBJ2-2; either TRBD1 or TRBD2 may fit D (5 bases each). This clonotype was obtained from a woman in her 30s with Graves disease. The source material was peripheral blood mononuclear cells (PBMCs), sampled at new diagnosis, from a patient treated with antithyroid drugs. This CDR3 is CASSQDLGPNTGELFF. In nucleotides, the CDR3 is TGCGCCAGCAGCCAAGATTTGGGACCCAACACCGGGGAGCTGTTTTTT.